A single sample is the source of the 28 T cell receptor beta chains below, sequenced in a study of T cell changes during pregnancy in multiple sclerosis. Sequencing used immunoSEQ multiplex PCR; TCRdb keeps in-frame clones, though not all of them. The table includes some 49,000 clones, roughly 89% detected once. The sequencing used peripheral blood, collected after pregnancy. These receptors were taken from a female donor in good health, enrolled as a control in a pregnancy study.

The chain couples TRBV7-2 to TRBJ1-1, with TRBD1 as a possible D gene (5 bases). The CDR3 length is 15 residues. Germline CDR1 reads SGHTA; CDR2 reads FQGNSA. V was pared by 4 bases and J by 1 base, with 13 bases between. CDR3 nucleotide sequence: TGTGCCAGCAGCTACCCGGACAAACGGAACACTGAAGCTTTCTTT. Its translation is CASSYPDKRNTEAFF.

J is TRBJ1-2 and V is TRBV6-1; D is unresolved. The ends were cut back, 1 base at V and 1 base at J, with 4 bases in the middle. Per the germline V gene, CDR1 is MNHNS and CDR2 is SASEGT. This CDR3 is built from 13 residues. The DNA of the CDR3 is TGTGCCAGCAGTGAAGGCGGTAACTATGGCTACACCTTC. Its protein product is CASSEGGNYGYTF.

V usage is TRBV7-2 and J usage is TRBJ2-3, with 9 nucleotides matching TRBD2. The V segment lost 1 base and the J segment 1 base; nucleotides outside the gene matches: 3. Germline CDR1 SGHTA, CDR2 FQGNSA. The CDR3 covers 16 residues. This chain's CDR3 is CASSLEGLARTDTQYF. CDR3 sequence (DNA): TGTGCCAGCAGCTTAGAGGGACTAGCTCGCACAGATACGCAGTATTTT.

The V gene is TRBV7-9, the J gene TRBJ2-7, with D possibly being TRBD2 (5 bases). Germline-derived CDR1 and CDR2 are SEHNR and FQNEAQ (reference sequence). V shed 5 bases and J shed 6 bases, with 20 bases lying between them. The CDR3 extends over 15 amino acids. The CDR3 spells CASSPTPRTAGEQYF. For the CDR3, the DNA is TGTGCCAGCAGCCCTACGCCTCGAACGGCGGGCGAGCAGTACTTC. Full variable domain (rest looked up from reference TRBV7-9 and TRBJ2-7): DTGVSQNPRHKITKRGQNVTFRCDPISEHNRLYWYRQTLGQGPEFLTYFQNEAQLEKSRLLSDRFSAERPKGSFSTLEIQRTEQGDSAMYLCASSPTPRTAGEQYFGPGTRLTVT.

V gene TRBV6-1 combines with J gene TRBJ2-7, with D perhaps TRBD1 (6 bases). Germline CDR1 reads MNHNS; CDR2 reads SASEGT. CDR3 length: 15 residues. V dropped 8 bases and J dropped 2 bases, with 19 bases sitting between them. The chain's CDR3 is CASRAIAKGAYEQYF. The CDR3, as DNA: TGTGCCAGCCGCGCAATCGCGAAGGGGGCCTACGAGCAGTACTTC.

The V call is TRBV6-4, the J call TRBJ1-2; D is perhaps TRBD1 (5 bases). V was shortened by 6 bases and J by 12 bases, with 8 bases between the two germline ends. The CDR3 has 9 amino acids. CDR1 is MRHNA and CDR2 is SNTAGT in the germline V gene. The CDR3 nucleotides are TGTGCCAGCAGCGAAGGGGACACCTTC. Its protein product is CASSEGDTF.

The chain has TRBV27 and TRBJ1-1, with TRBD1 as a possible D gene (6 bases). The germline V gene encodes CDR1 MNHEY and CDR2 SMNVEV (reference sequence). This CDR3 contains 14 residues. V lost 5 bases, J lost 4 bases, and 14 bases lay in between. CDR3 protein: CASSRGAVGTEAFF. CDR3 sequence (DNA): TGTGCCAGCAGTCGGGGGGCGGTAGGCACTGAAGCTTTCTTT.

The chain employs TRBV28 and TRBJ2-7, with TRBD2 identical over 13 bases. The CDR3 is 14 residues long. Trimming took 6 bases from V and 8 from J; bases not matched to a gene: 7. Germline lookup yields CDR1 MDHEN and CDR2 SYDVKM. The CDR3 loop reads CASRTTGTSGKQYF. CDR3 nucleotides: TGTGCCAGCAGAACTACAGGGACTAGCGGGAAGCAGTACTTC. Full variable domain (remainder filled in from reference TRBV28 and TRBJ2-7): DVKVTQSSRYLVKRTGEKVFLECVQDMDHENMFWYRQDPGLGLRLIYFSYDVKMKEKGDIPEGYSVSREKKERFSLILESASTNQTSMYLCASRTTGTSGKQYFGPGTRLTVT.

CDR3: CASSPGAGGRRAAQYF. CDR3 coding DNA: TGTGCCAGCAGCCCGGGCGCGGGTGGTCGACGTGCGGCCCAGTACTTC. The rearrangement links TRBV7-2 to TRBJ2-5; possibly TRBD2 for D (5 bases). Trimming cost V 5 bases and J 9 bases, with 25 bases left between them. The length of the CDR3 is 16 residues. Germline CDR1 is SGHTA and CDR2 is FQGNSA.

The chain carries TRBV5-1 and TRBJ1-4, with D tentatively TRBD1 (5 bases). Trimming removed 2 bases at V and 4 bases at J, with 18 bases between. The CDR3 contains 17 residues. Germline CDR1 and CDR2: SGHRS and YFSETQ. The CDR3 region is CASSLNSDSLLNEKLFF. The CDR3 DNA reads as TGCGCCAGCAGCTTAAATTCAGACAGTCTCCTTAATGAAAAACTGTTTTTT.

The genes are TRBV5-1 and TRBJ2-1, with 7 bases lining up with TRBD2. Germline V lookup: CDR1 SGHRS, CDR2 YFSETQ. Unmatched junction bases numbered 13, after V lost 4 bases and J lost 6 bases. This CDR3 is 16 amino acids long. For the CDR3, the DNA is TGCGCCAGCAGCCCCGGGTGGGCGGGGGAAAGCAATGAGCAGTTCTTC. The encoded protein is CASSPGWAGESNEQFF.

The chain couples TRBV28 to TRBJ2-5, with 9 bases lining up with TRBD2. The CDR3 consists of 16 residues. The V and J ends lost 6 bases and 7 bases, in that order; junction bases with no gene match: 15. The germline V gene encodes CDR1 MDHEN and CDR2 SYDVKM. The CDR3 region has the DNA TGTGCCAGCAGCTCCGACCTAGCGGGACCCTCGAGGACCCAGTACTTC. It specifies CASSSDLAGPSRTQYF.

V and J are TRBV7-6 and TRBJ2-7, with D possibly matching TRBD1 (6 bases). The CDR3 length is 14 residues. V was pared by 4 bases and J by 2 bases, with 12 bases between. Germline assignment: CDR1 SGHVS and CDR2 FNYEAQ. The CDR3 nucleotides are TGTGCCAGCAGCTCGCGACAGGCCGCCTACGAGCAGTACTTC. Amino acids: CASSSRQAAYEQYF.

CDR3 loop: CASSPRTGDNSPLHF. As DNA, the CDR3 is TGTGCCAGTAGTCCCCGGACAGGCGATAATTCACCCCTCCACTTT. V usage is TRBV19 and J usage is TRBJ1-6; 7 bases map to TRBD1. CDR1 LNHDA and CDR2 SQIVND come from the germline V gene (reference sequence). Losses at the gene ends were 5 bases for V and 5 bases for J; bases not matched to a gene: 6. The CDR3 is 15 amino acids.

The chain couples TRBV4-2 to TRBJ2-7; 7 bases fit TRBD1. After removal of 0 bases from V and 2 bases from J, the junction contained 4 bases not matched to a gene. This CDR3 has 15 residues. Germline CDR1 LGHNA, CDR2 YNFKEQ. CDR3 region: CASSQEQGSAYEQYF. In DNA, the CDR3 is TGTGCCAGCAGCCAAGAACAGGGGTCTGCCTACGAGCAGTACTTC.

The chain carries TRBV6-5 and TRBJ1-4; D is ambiguous. Deletions cut 7 bases from V and 8 bases from J, with 14 bases between. The CDR3 runs 13 residues. The V gene's germline CDR1 is MNHEY and CDR2 SVGAGI. CDR3 DNA sequence: TGTGCCAGCACTAATCCCTGGGAGGAAAAACTGTTTTTT. Translating gives CASTNPWEEKLFF.

The chain has TRBV6-5 and TRBJ1-1, with D tentatively TRBD1 (6 bases). V gave up 6 bases and J gave up 9 bases, with 20 bases separating them. This CDR3 spans 14 amino acids. Germline CDR1 is MNHEY and CDR2 is SVGAGI. The CDR3 reads CASSQGPGTTQAFF. CDR3 nucleotide sequence: TGTGCCAGCAGCCAGGGACCCGGGACAACCCAAGCTTTCTTT.

The gene calls are TRBV15 and TRBJ2-7; TRBD1 matches 9 bases. This CDR3 is 18 amino acids long. V dropped 7 bases and J dropped 3; count of bases not matched to a gene: 19. Germline CDR1 reads LNHNV; CDR2 reads YYDKDF (reference sequence). The CDR3 here is CATNPGTGFMGGSYEQYF. In nucleotides, the CDR3 is TGTGCCACCAATCCCGGGACAGGGTTTATGGGGGGCAGCTACGAGCAGTACTTC.

By frequency in the sample, this clone is medium-sized. The chain has TRBV7-2 and TRBJ2-1; D is unclear. With 5 bases removed from V and 8 bases from J, the gap between germline ends came to 10 bases. The CDR3 totals 12 residues. Germline CDR1 is SGHTA and CDR2 is FQGNSA. DNA of the CDR3: TGTGCCAGCAGCGAACCAAGCCATGAGCAGTTCTTC. Its translation is CASSEPSHEQFF.

In this sample, this clone is medium-sized. The V call is TRBV4-1, the J call TRBJ1-6, with 7 positions matching TRBD1. From germline, CDR1 is MGHRA and CDR2 YSYEKL. The CDR3 has 15 amino acids. J gave up 6 bases and V 5 bases, and 7 bases lay outside the gene matches. The CDR3 DNA follows: TGCGCCAGCAGCTTAACAGGGGATGCTAATTCACCCCTCCACTTT. Residues: CASSLTGDANSPLHF.

The chain uses TRBV28 and TRBJ1-1, with TRBD1 matching over 7 bases. Germline V lookup: CDR1 MDHEN, CDR2 SYDVKM. CDR3 length: 16 residues. V dropped 3 bases and J dropped 0; count of bases not matched to a gene: 7. The CDR3 nucleotides are TGTGCCAGCAGTTTTGTAGGGGGCGGCATGAACACTGAAGCTTTCTTT. Its protein product is CASSFVGGGMNTEAFF. Complete variable domain (other parts from reference TRBV28 and TRBJ1-1): DVKVTQSSRYLVKRTGEKVFLECVQDMDHENMFWYRQDPGLGLRLIYFSYDVKMKEKGDIPEGYSVSREKKERFSLILESASTNQTSMYLCASSFVGGGMNTEAFFGQGTRLTVV.

V is TRBV9 and J is TRBJ2-5; D is perhaps TRBD2 (6 bases). Germline CDR1 is SGDLS and CDR2 is YYNGEE. The CDR3 is 14 amino acids. V was clipped by 2 bases and J by 7 bases, with 15 bases between them. This CDR3 reads CASSVRDSRATQYF. CDR3 sequence (DNA): TGTGCCAGCAGCGTGCGGGACTCCCGGGCGACCCAGTACTTC.

The gene calls are TRBV28 and TRBJ1-4, with D perhaps TRBD1 (5 bases). V was shortened by 6 bases and J by 10 bases, with 21 bases between the two germline ends. The CDR3 contains 15 residues. Germline assignment: CDR1 MDHEN and CDR2 SYDVKM. CDR3 DNA sequence: TGTGCCAGCAGCCCAAACTCCGGGGGGGTCGGAAAACTGTTTTTT. Amino acids: CASSPNSGGVGKLFF.

The J gene is TRBJ2-3, the V gene TRBV30, with D unclear. The V end was cut by 3 bases, the J end by 11 bases, with 15 bases between. The CDR3 contains 12 residues. CDR1 and CDR2 from the germline V gene are GTSNPN and SVGIG (reference sequence). CDR3 residues: CAWRENLRRQYF. The CDR3 region has the DNA TGTGCCTGGAGGGAGAACCTCCGTAGGCAGTATTTT.

The chain employs TRBV5-1 and TRBJ2-3; 16 bases match TRBD2. V trimming: 3 bases; J trimming: 3 bases; junction bases outside the gene matches: 4. Germline V gene lookup returns CDR1 SGHRS and CDR2 YFSETQ. CDR3 length equals 17 residues. The DNA of the CDR3 is TGCGCCAGCAGCTCCGGGACTAGCGGGGGGGAAACAGATACGCAGTATTTT. This codes for CASSSGTSGGETDTQYF.

This clone was observed once. The rearrangement uses TRBV6-5 and TRBJ2-3, with D possibly matching TRBD1 (5 bases). Trimming cost V 5 bases and J 1 base, with 13 bases left between them. The CDR3 contains 15 residues. Germline loops: CDR1 MNHEY, CDR2 SVGAGI. CDR3 amino acids: CASSPLGVGTDTQYF. In DNA, the CDR3 is TGTGCCAGCAGTCCCCTAGGGGTGGGCACAGATACGCAGTATTTT.

The sample holds a few counts of this clone. The chain uses TRBV6-5 and TRBJ2-7, with no clear D. This CDR3 contains 15 residues. Germline CDR1 and CDR2: MNHEY and SVGAGI. Trimming left V 0 bases short and J 5 bases short, with 14 bases between. The CDR3 region is CASSYSSSGVDEQYF. Written as DNA, the CDR3 is TGTGCCAGCAGTTACTCCTCTTCGGGTGTGGACGAGCAGTACTTC.

The table lists this clone with a count of one. The chain recombines TRBV7-7 with TRBJ2-3; 9 nucleotides align to TRBD1. Trimming at V came to 3 bases and at J to 0 bases, leaving 1 base not matched to a gene. The CDR3 length is 15 residues. Germline V gene lookup returns CDR1 SSHAT and CDR2 FNYEAQ (reference sequence). The DNA for the CDR3 is TGTGCCAGCAGCTTGGGGACAGGGAGCACAGATACGCAGTATTTT. It translates to CASSLGTGSTDTQYF.